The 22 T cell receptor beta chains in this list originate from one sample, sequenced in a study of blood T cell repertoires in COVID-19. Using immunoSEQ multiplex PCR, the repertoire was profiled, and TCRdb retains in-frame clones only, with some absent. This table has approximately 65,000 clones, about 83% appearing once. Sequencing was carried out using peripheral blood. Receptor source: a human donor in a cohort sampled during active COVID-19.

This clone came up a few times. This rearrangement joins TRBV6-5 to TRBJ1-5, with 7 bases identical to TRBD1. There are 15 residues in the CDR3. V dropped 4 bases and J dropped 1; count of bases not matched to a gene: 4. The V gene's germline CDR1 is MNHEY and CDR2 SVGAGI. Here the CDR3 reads CASSSQGSSNQPQHF. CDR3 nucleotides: TGTGCCAGCAGTTCACAGGGGAGCAGCAATCAGCCCCAGCATTTT.

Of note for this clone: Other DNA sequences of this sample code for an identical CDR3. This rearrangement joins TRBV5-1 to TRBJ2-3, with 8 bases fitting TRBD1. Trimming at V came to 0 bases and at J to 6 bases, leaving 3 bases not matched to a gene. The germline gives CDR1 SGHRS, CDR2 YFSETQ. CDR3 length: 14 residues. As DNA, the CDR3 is TGCGCCAGCAGCTTGGGGCAGGGGGCGGATACGCAGTATTTT. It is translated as CASSLGQGADTQYF.

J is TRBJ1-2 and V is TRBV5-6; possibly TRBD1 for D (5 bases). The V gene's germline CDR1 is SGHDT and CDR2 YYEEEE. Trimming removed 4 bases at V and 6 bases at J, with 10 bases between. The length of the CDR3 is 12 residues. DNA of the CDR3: TGTGCCAGCAGCCTCGACAGCCATGGCTACACCTTC. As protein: CASSLDSHGYTF.

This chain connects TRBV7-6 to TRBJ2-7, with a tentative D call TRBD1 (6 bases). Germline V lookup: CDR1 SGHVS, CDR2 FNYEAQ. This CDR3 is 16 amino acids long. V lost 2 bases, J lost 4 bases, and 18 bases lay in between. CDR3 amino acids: CASSLFPRGQMYEQYF. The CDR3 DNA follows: TGTGCCAGCAGCTTATTTCCCAGGGGACAAATGTACGAGCAGTACTTC.

In DNA form, the CDR3 reads TGTGCCAGTAGTATAGGCAGGGTGGTTGCTTTCTTT. Its translation is CASSIGRVVAFF. The gene calls are TRBV19 and TRBJ1-1, with D possibly matching TRBD1 (5 bases). The CDR3 covers 12 residues. In germline, CDR1 is LNHDA, CDR2 SQIVND (reference sequence). The V end was cut by 1 base, the J end by 11 bases, with 11 bases between.

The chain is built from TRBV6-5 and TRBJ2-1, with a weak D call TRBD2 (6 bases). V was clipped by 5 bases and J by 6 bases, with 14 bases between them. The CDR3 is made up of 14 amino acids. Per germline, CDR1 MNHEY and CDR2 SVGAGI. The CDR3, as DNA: TGTGCCAGCAGTACCCCGGGACTGTTCAATGAGCAGTTCTTC. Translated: CASSTPGLFNEQFF.

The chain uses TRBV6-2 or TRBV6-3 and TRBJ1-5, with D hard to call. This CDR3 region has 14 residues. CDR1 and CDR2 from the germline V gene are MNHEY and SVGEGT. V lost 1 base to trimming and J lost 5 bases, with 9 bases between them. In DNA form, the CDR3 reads TGTGCCAGCAGTTACTTGGGCCAGGATCAGCCCCAGCATTTT. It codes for CASSYLGQDQPQHF.

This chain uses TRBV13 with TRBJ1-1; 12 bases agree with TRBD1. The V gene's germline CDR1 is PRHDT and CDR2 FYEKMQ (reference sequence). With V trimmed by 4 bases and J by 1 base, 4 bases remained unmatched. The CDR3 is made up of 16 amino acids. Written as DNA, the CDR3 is TGTGCCAGCAGCTCCGGGACAGGGGGCAGGAACACTGAAGCTTTCTTT. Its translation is CASSSGTGGRNTEAFF.

CDR3 coding DNA: TGTGCCAGCAGCCGGACAGGGTACTATGGCTACACCTTC. Encoded protein: CASSRTGYYGYTF. This chain links TRBV11-2 with TRBJ1-2, with 8 bases aligning to TRBD1. The V gene end was trimmed by 5 bases and the J gene end by 3 bases; junction bases not matched to a gene: 2. This CDR3 has 13 amino acids. Germline V gene sequence: CDR1 SGHAT, CDR2 FQNNGV.

CDR3 DNA: TGTGCCAGCAGCTGGGACAGGGAGCCGCCCCAGCATTTT. Protein: CASSWDREPPQHF. J is TRBJ1-5 and V is TRBV5-6; 9 bases line up with TRBD1. The V gene end was trimmed by 3 bases and the J gene end by 9 bases; junction bases not matched to a gene: 4. The length of the CDR3 is 13 residues. Looked up from germline, CDR1 is SGHDT and CDR2 is YYEEEE.

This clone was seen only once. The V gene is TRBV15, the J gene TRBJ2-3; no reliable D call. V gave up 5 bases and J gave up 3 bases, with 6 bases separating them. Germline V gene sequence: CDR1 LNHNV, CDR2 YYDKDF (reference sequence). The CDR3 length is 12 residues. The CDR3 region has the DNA TGTGCCACCAGCCGCGGAACAGATACGCAGTATTTT. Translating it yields CATSRGTDTQYF. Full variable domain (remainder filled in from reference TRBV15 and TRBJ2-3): DAMVIQNPRYQVTQFGKPVTLSCSQTLNHNVMYWYQQKSSQAPKLLFHYYDKDFNNEADTPDNFQSRRPNTSFCFLDIRSPGLGDTAMYLCATSRGTDTQYFGPGTRLTVL.

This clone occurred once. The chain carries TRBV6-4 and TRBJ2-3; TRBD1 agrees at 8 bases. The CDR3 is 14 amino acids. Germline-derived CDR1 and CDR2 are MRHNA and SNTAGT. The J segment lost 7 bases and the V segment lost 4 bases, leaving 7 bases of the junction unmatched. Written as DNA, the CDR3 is TGTGCCAGCAGTGGCCCGACAGGGGTCAATACGCAGTATTTT. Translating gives CASSGPTGVNTQYF.

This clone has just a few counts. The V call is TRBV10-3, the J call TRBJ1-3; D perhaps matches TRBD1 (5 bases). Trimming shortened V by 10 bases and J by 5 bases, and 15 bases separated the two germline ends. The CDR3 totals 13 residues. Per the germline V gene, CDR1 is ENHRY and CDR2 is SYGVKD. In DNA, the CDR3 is TGTGCCACAGCCCCTCCAGGGAGAAACACCATATATTTT. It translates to CATAPPGRNTIYF.

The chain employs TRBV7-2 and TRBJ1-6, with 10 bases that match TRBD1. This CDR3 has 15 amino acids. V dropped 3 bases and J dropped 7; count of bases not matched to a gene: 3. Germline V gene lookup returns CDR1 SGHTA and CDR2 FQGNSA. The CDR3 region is CASSFRDRGNSPLHF. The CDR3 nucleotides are TGTGCCAGCAGCTTTCGGGACAGGGGAAATTCACCCCTCCACTTT. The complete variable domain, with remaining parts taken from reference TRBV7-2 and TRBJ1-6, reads GAGVSQSPSNKVTEKGKDVELRCDPISGHTALYWYRQSLGQGLEFLIYFQGNSAPDKSGLPSDRFSAERTGGSVSTLTIQRTQQEDSAVYLCASSFRDRGNSPLHFGNGTRLTVT.

The CDR3 region is CASRGTRRETQYF. CDR3 coding DNA: TGTGCCAGTAGGGGGACTCGAAGGGAGACCCAGTACTTC. The gene calls are TRBV19 and TRBJ2-5, with D perhaps matching TRBD2 (6 bases). Trimming left V 6 bases short and J 5 bases short, with 13 bases between. CDR3 length: 13 residues. Germline V gene lookup returns CDR1 LNHDA and CDR2 SQIVND (reference sequence).

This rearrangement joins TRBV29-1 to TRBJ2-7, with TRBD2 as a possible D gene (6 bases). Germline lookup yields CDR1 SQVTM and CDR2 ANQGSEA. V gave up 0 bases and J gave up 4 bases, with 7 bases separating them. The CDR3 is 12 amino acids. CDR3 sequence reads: CSVEERGYEQYF. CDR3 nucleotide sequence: TGCAGCGTTGAAGAACGGGGGTACGAGCAGTACTTC.

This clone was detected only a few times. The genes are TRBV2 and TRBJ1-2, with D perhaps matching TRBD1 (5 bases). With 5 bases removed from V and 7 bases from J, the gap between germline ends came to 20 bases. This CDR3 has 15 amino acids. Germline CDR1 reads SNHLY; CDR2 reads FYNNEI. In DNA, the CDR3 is TGTGCCAGCAGTCTTCAGGGCGGGGGAGGTGGTGGCTACACCTTC. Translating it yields CASSLQGGGGGGYTF.

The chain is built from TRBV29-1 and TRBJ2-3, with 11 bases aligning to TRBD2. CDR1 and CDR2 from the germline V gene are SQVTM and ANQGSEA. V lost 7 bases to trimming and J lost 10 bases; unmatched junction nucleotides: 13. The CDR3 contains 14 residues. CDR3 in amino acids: CSATRTSGYSAQYF. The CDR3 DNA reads TGCAGCGCCACCCGGACTAGCGGGTACTCCGCGCAGTATTTT.

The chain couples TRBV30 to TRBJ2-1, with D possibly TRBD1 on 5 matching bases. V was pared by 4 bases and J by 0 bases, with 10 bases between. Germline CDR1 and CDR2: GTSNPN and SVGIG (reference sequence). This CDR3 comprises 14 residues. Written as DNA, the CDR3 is TGTGCCTGGACCCAGGGAACCTCCTACAATGAGCAGTTCTTC. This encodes CAWTQGTSYNEQFF. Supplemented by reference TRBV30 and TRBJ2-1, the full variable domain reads SQTIHQWPATLVQPVGSPLSLECTVEGTSNPNLYWYRQAAGRGLQLLFYSVGIGQISSEVPQNLSASRPQDRQFILSSKKLLLSDSGFYLCAWTQGTSYNEQFFGPGTRLTVL.

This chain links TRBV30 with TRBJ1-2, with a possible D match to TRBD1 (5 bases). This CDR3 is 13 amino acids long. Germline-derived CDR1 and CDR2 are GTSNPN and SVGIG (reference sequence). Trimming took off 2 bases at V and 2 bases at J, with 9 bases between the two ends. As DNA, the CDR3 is TGTGCCTGGAGTTTGGGGCGGAACTATGGCTACACCTTC. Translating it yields CAWSLGRNYGYTF.

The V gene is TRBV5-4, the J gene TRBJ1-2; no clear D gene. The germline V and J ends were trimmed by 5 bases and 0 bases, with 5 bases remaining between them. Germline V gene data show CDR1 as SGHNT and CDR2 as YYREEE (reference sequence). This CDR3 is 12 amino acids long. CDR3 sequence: CASSSTNYGYTF. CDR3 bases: TGTGCCAGCAGTTCCACTAACTATGGCTACACCTTC.

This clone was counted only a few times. CDR3 bases: TGCAGGACATCGAGGGGGGATACGCAGTATTTT. It yields the protein CRTSRGDTQYF. This rearrangement joins TRBV20-1 to TRBJ2-3; D is possibly TRBD1 (6 bases). The germline gives CDR1 DFQATT, CDR2 SNEGSKA (reference sequence). The CDR3 covers 11 residues.